These T cell receptor beta chains were read from a single sample in a study of cytomegalovirus exposure and HLA in healthy donors. Here immunoSEQ multiplex PCR was the method, and the copy in TCRdb shows in-frame clones only, minus some. The sample lists about 110,000 clones, over 75% occurring once. The sequenced sample was PBMCs. The receptors were gathered from a man aged 30 to 45 in good health and CMV-seropositive. Each CDR3 is given with its conserved first and last residue. Each record gives: J gene, D gene, V gene, clone size, CDR3 DNA, CDR3 protein. The D gene is left open where the match is weak. A clone size is listed for some rows: how often the clone was seen (once, few, many), or a class if it is expanded.

TRBJ1-2 TRBD1 TRBV7-2 . TGTGCCAGCAGCTCCTACTACTTAGGACAGGTCTCCTATGGCTACACCTTC CASSSYYLGQVSYGYTF
TRBJ2-3 . TRBV7-9 . TGTGCCAGCAGCGTAGCTCCAGGATTTACGCAGTATTTT CASSVAPGFTQYF
TRBJ2-3 . TRBV2 . TGTGCCAGCAGCGACCCTAGCTCCCGCTCCACAGATACGCAGTATTTT CASSDPSSRSTDTQYF
TRBJ1-3 . TRBV30 . TGTGCCTCCCACATGGCTGGAAACACCATATATTTT CASHMAGNTIYF
TRBJ2-7 . TRBV5-1 once TGCGCCAGCAGCTTGGACAGGAGACTCTACGAGCAGTACTTC CASSLDRRLYEQYF
TRBJ1-5 . TRBV19 . TGTGCCAGTAGTATGATGGGGGGGGAGCAGCCCCAGCATTTT CASSMMGGEQPQHF
TRBJ2-3 . TRBV2 . TGTGCCAGCAGCAGAACACAAGGGGGGGCAAAAGATACGCAGTATTTT CASSRTQGGAKDTQYF
TRBJ1-2 TRBD1 TRBV6-1 few TGTGCCAGCAGTGTTGGGACAGGATTTAACTATGGCTACACCTTC CASSVGTGFNYGYTF
TRBJ2-2 TRBD1 TRBV7-2 . TGTGCCAGCAGCCCCCGACAGGGTACCGGGGAGCTGTTTTTT CASSPRQGTGELFF
TRBJ2-5 TRBD2 TRBV5-4 . TGTGCCAGCAGCGGGCGACTAGCGGGATTAGAGACCCAGTACTTC CASSGRLAGLETQYF
TRBJ2-7 TRBD1 TRBV27 once TGTGCCAGCAGTTTATCGGTGGGACAGGGATGGTACGAGCAGTACTTC CASSLSVGQGWYEQYF
TRBJ1-3 . TRBV30 . TGTGCCTGGAGTGTTCTCTTTGGGGAGACTGGGGAAAACACCATATATTTT CAWSVLFGETGENTIYF
TRBJ1-2 . TRBV7-9 . TGTGCCAGCAGCTTAGTAGGGGGTGGCTACACCTTC CASSLVGGGYTF
TRBJ2-1 TRBD2 TRBV5-1 . TGCGCCAGCAGCTTGGTGCTAGCGGGGGGGCCTCCCGAGCAGTTCTTC CASSLVLAGGPPEQFF
TRBJ1-6 . TRBV5-4 . TGTGCCAGCAGCCAGATTCGGGGGGGCGATAATTCACCCCTCCACTTT CASSQIRGGDNSPLHF
TRBJ1-4 TRBD1 TRBV28 . TGTGCCAGCAGTTCACCGGGACAGGGTGCAACTAATGAAAAACTGTTTTTT CASSSPGQGATNEKLFF
TRBJ1-2 . TRBV19 . TGTGCCAGTAGTATTTATTGGGACTCAAACTATGGCTACACCTTC CASSIYWDSNYGYTF
TRBJ2-7 . TRBV11-2 . TGTGCCAGCAGCTACACCTCCTACGAGCAGTACTTC CASSYTSYEQYF